This T cell receptor beta chain was sequenced in a study of T cell responses to AZD1222 COVID-19 vaccine (dated by TCRdb to the early 2020s). About the investigation overall: AZD1222 recipients with second doses at about 4 weeks or about 12 weeks were pooled, because spike-specific TCR depth and breadth did not differ between schedules. TCR sequencing was performed for roughly 250 trial participants, of whom around 210 were given two doses of AZD1222 and approximately 25 were given two doses of MenACWY control vaccine. Enrollment into the trials was organized by age into subgroups of 18-55, 56-69 and 70-plus years, and those subgroups contained 148, 28 and 57 TCR-sequenced participants, respectively.

The CDR3 regions of human TCRbeta chains were analyzed by immunosequencing. Under the source paper's analysis protocol: TCRs in the repertoires were matched against a reference library of SARS-CoV-2-specific TCRs that had been generated with the MIRA antigen-specificity platform. Breadth was defined as the fraction of unique TCRs that were SARS-CoV-2-associated, and depth was defined as the fraction of total T cells that were SARS-CoV-2-associated. Using the MIRA data, each spike-specific TCR was mapped to the spike region that the TCR reacts to and placed in a CD4 or CD8 class. Log10-transformed breadth and depth values were compared by one-way ANOVA with Sidak's multiple comparisons tests. Here the immuneACCESS table is served through TCRdb, limited to in-frame sequences with V and J called. Missing clones are a known gap in these copies; in checked studies unresolved V genes cover under half, and the rest lacks a known reason. V, J and clone size are taken as reported in that table, and D and trimming were inferred from the DNA itself. This sample holds 100,000 or so clones; around 94% were observed only once. 2% to 2.5% of the sample rests with the top ten.

Summary of the overall study and its limitations: Vaccine-associated CD4 TCRs spanned the whole spike protein, with dominant responses in regions 160-218 and 743-854. In the small 56-69-year group, the increase in depth fell short of significance, most likely because of low power. Conclusions about previously exposed vaccinees are limited, since just six AZD1222 recipients were seropositive for SARS-CoV-2 at baseline. Spike-specific TCR breadth and depth rose significantly after two AZD1222 doses compared with day 0 and with MenACWY recipients. Because no day 14 peak-response samples were available, the repertoires could be characterized only after the peak T cell response. Reportedly, close to half of the unique spike-specific TCRs recognized epitopes lying outside the regions that are mutated in the B.1.351 and B.1.1.7 variants. Most participants were white British and females outnumbered males, and the authors suggested that clonal diversity may have been underestimated.

From the cysteine through the phenylalanine, the CDR3 covers 11 amino acids. Kept here is only the CDR3 DNA, which spans 33 bases and is read in frame from base 1. CDR1 and CDR2 (MDHEN, SYDVKM) derive from the germline V gene. The V end loses 2 bases and the J end loses 7 bases, and a stretch of 3 bases separates them. Details on this clone: Its antigen remains unidentified. No much larger clone is present one base from it, and per-base qualities are unavailable.

Explained via the paper, the time point label denotes: baseline before first vaccination. Vaccinee samples came from UK trials COV001 and COV002, including a single-blind randomized controlled phase 2/3 trial of AZD1222 (ChAdOx1 nCoV-19) in healthy adults. For TCRbeta chain sequencing, PBMC samples were collected from trial participants at day 0 and at day 28 after the second dose. The source was peripheral blood, collected on day 0 of AZD1222 vaccination. The rearrangement joined TRBV28 to TRBJ2-1, with the D gene call left open. This receptor was taken from an adult in good health. The DNA sequence is as follows: TGTGCCAGCAGTTTAAGGAATGAGCAGTTCTTC. Its translation is CASSLRNEQFF.